This record covers a single TCR beta chain. The assay was immunoSEQ multiplex PCR, and TCRdb's table has in-frame clones only and misses some. In the table there are about 49,000 clones, roughly 79% of which are singletons. The sample comes from a study of blood T cell repertoires in COVID-19. The germline V gene encodes CDR1 MNHEY and CDR2 SVGAGI. The trim removed 7 bases at V and 5 bases at J, leaving 7 bases unmatched. The CDR3 has 14 amino acids. The chain has TRBV6-5 and TRBJ1-1; 10 bases are shared with TRBD1. The sample consisted of peripheral blood. The origin of this receptor is a woman older than 75 with COVID-19, enrolled during active disease. CDR3 sequence reads: CASTRGQGVTEAFF. In DNA form, the CDR3 reads TGTGCCAGCACCCGAGGACAGGGGGTGACTGAAGCTTTCTTT.